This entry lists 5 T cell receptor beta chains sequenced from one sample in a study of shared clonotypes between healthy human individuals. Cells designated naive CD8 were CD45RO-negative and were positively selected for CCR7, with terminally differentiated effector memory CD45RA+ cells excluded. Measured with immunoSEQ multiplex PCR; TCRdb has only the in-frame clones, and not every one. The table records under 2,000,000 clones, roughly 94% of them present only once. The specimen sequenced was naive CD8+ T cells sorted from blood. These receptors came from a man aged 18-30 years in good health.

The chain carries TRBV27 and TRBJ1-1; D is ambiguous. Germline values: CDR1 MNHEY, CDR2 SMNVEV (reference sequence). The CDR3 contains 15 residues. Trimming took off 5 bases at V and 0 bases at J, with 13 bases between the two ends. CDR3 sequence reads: CASSPLSGVNTEAFF. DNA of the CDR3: TGTGCCAGCAGTCCACTATCCGGCGTGAACACTGAAGCTTTCTTT.

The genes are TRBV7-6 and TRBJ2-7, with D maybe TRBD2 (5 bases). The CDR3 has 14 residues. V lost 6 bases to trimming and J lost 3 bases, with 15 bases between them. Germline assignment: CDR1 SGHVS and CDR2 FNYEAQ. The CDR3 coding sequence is TGTGCCAGCAGGTACGAACCCGGGAACTACGAGCAGTACTTC. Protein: CASRYEPGNYEQYF.

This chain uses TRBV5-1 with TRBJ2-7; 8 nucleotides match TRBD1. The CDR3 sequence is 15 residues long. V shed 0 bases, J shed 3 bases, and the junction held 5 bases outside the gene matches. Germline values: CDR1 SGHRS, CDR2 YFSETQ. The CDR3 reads CASSLAQGESYEQYF. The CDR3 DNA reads TGCGCCAGCAGCTTGGCACAGGGGGAGAGCTACGAGCAGTACTTC.

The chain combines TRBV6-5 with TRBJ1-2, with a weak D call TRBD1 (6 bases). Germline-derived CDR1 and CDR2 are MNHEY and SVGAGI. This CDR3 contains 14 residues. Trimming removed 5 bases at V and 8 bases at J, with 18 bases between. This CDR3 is CASSQDSNYGGYTF. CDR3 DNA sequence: TGTGCCAGCAGTCAGGACAGTAACTATGGCGGCTACACCTTC.

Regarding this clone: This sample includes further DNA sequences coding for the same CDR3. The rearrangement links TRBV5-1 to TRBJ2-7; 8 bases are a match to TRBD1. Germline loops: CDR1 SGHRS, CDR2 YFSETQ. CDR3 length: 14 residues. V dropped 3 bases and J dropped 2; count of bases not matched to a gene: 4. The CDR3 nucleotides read TGCGCCAGCAGCTATGGACAGGGTGCCTACGAGCAGTACTTC. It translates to CASSYGQGAYEQYF.